This entry features one TCR beta chain sequence. What it binds is not known. Other nucleotide sequences from this sample produce the same CDR3. TCRdb's table, derived via immunoSEQ multiplex PCR, lists solely in-frame clones and lacks some. The table shows tens of thousands of clones, with approximately 87% occurring only once. The CDR3 extends over 14 amino acids. The V gene end was trimmed by 3 bases and the J gene end by 4 bases; junction bases not matched to a gene: 4. The germline CDR1 and CDR2 sequences are SGDLS and YYNGEE. Time point specified: week 23, last vaccination. One vaccine dose held 300 ug of mutant IDH1 20-mer peptide and came with topical imiquimod. Donor diagnoses consisted of new WHO grade 3 or 4 IDH1-mutant, ATRX-lost astrocytomas. This sample was taken from a study of a mutant IDH1 vaccine in newly diagnosed glioma. Looking at the study overall: Commencement of vaccination occurred 4-6 weeks following radiotherapy alone, or concurrently with temozolomide cycles. Former treatment meant radiotherapy, temozolomide, or both; the majority had gotten both. Whole-study findings and limits: Less than 95% of patients showed vaccine-induced immune responses across multiple MHC alleles.

This rearrangement joins TRBV9 to TRBJ2-7, with TRBD1 matching 10 bases. This clonotype was sampled from a man between 40 and 49 years old with glioma. The sequenced sample was PBMCs, obtained from a glioma patient whose treatment included an IDH1 peptide vaccine. This CDR3 is CASSAGTGVYEQYF. In DNA, the CDR3 is TGTGCCAGCAGCGCCGGGACAGGGGTTTACGAGCAGTACTTC. The full variable domain, in which reference TRBV9 and TRBJ2-7 provide the parts outside the CDR3, is DSGVTQTPKHLITATGQRVTLRCSPRSGDLSVYWYQQSLDQGLQFLIQYYNGEERAKGNILERFSAQQFPDLHSELNLSSLELGDSALYFCASSAGTGVYEQYFGPGTRLTVT.